The 32 T cell receptor beta chains below were found in one sample sequenced in a study of OX40 agonist ivuxolimab in advanced cancers. Assay: immunoSEQ multiplex PCR; the TCRdb copy retains only in-frame clones and omits some. The table has tens of thousands of clones, roughly 84% seen once; the top ten hold around 4.5%. The specimen comprised CD4+ or CD8+ T cells sorted from blood, sampled in a trial of the OX40 agonist ivuxolimab. These receptors were taken from an adult with an advanced solid tumor such as melanoma, head and neck, liver or kidney cancer.

This clone came up a few times. CDR3 region: CASSPRGAGRHEQYF. The CDR3, as DNA: TGTGCCAGCTCCCCTAGGGGGGCAGGGAGGCACGAGCAGTACTTC. The J gene is TRBJ2-7, the V gene TRBV28, with D possibly called TRBD1 or TRBD2 (6 bases each). Germline CDR1 and CDR2: MDHEN and SYDVKM. V lost 8 bases to trimming and J lost 5 bases, with 22 bases between them. This CDR3 region has 15 residues.

This clone was seen only once. This chain links TRBV27 with TRBJ2-5; weak D call: TRBD1 (5 bases). V dropped 5 bases and J dropped 3 bases, with 16 bases sitting between them. This CDR3 is built from 15 residues. CDR1 and CDR2 from the germline V gene are MNHEY and SMNVEV (reference sequence). The CDR3 nucleotides read TGTGCCAGCAGTCCGGCGTCAGGGAATGAAGAGACCCAGTACTTC. Protein: CASSPASGNEETQYF.

The rearrangement uses TRBV10-3 and TRBJ1-1; D possibly corresponds to TRBD1 (6 bases). Germline CDR1 reads ENHRY; CDR2 reads SYGVKD. The germline V and J ends were trimmed by 0 bases and 6 bases, with 17 bases remaining between them. The CDR3 totals 16 residues. CDR3 nucleotide sequence: TGTGCCATCAGTGAGTCGAATCAGGGGATGAGGGCTGAAGCTTTCTTT. It specifies CAISESNQGMRAEAFF.

This chain links TRBV7-3 with TRBJ2-6, with TRBD2 matching 7 bases. Germline V lookup: CDR1 SGHTA, CDR2 FQGTGA. The trim removed 5 bases at V and 4 bases at J, leaving 8 bases unmatched. The CDR3 spans 16 residues. This CDR3 reads CASSQRAGVGANVLTF. Written as DNA, the CDR3 is TGTGCCAGCAGCCAAAGGGCGGGGGTAGGGGCCAACGTCCTGACTTTC.

The chain has TRBV6-6 and TRBJ2-7; D not certain. Germline CDR1 is MNHNY and CDR2 is SVGAGI (reference sequence). Trimming stripped 5 bases from V and 6 bases from J, with 8 bases between. The CDR3 spans 11 residues. In DNA form, the CDR3 reads TGTGCCAGCAGTGCCACACTCGAGCAGTACTTC. Protein sequence: CASSATLEQYF.

J is TRBJ2-7 and V is TRBV5-4; TRBD1 matches at 7 bases. Germline loops: CDR1 SGHNT, CDR2 YYREEE (reference sequence). The CDR3 totals 14 residues. Trimming removed 0 bases from V and 6 bases from J; junction bases left unmatched: 6. For the CDR3, the DNA is TGTGCCAGCAGCTTGGAGACAGGGCTGGTCGAGCAGTACTTC. This gives the protein CASSLETGLVEQYF.

This chain links TRBV6-5 with TRBJ1-2; 8 bases are a match to TRBD1. Germline V CDR1 and CDR2: MNHEY, SVGAGI. Trimming took 7 bases from V and 3 from J; bases not matched to a gene: 7. The CDR3 sequence is 14 residues long. This CDR3 is CASKADRADYGYTF. As DNA, the CDR3 is TGTGCCAGCAAGGCGGACAGGGCTGACTATGGCTACACCTTC.

The chain has TRBV7-2 and TRBJ1-4, with 8 bases matching TRBD1. Germline V gene data show CDR1 as SGHTA and CDR2 as FQGNSA. Unmatched junction bases numbered 12, after V lost 5 bases and J lost 7 bases. The CDR3 is 16 residues long. The CDR3 is CASSADRGRRGEKLFF. The CDR3, as DNA: TGTGCCAGCAGCGCTGACAGGGGAAGGAGAGGTGAAAAACTGTTTTTT.

The rearrangement joins TRBV19 to TRBJ2-6, with no clear D. V was shortened by 3 bases and J by 0 bases, with 6 bases between the two germline ends. The germline CDR1 and CDR2 sequences are LNHDA and SQIVND (reference sequence). The CDR3 is made up of 15 amino acids. The CDR3 sequence: CASSILDSGANVLTF. The CDR3 coding sequence is TGTGCCAGTAGTATTTTAGACTCTGGGGCCAACGTCCTGACTTTC.

This chain uses TRBV21-1 with TRBJ2-4; the table calls TRBD1, which could not be checked here. TRBV21-1 is tagged as a pseudogene. This CDR3 has 16 amino acids. CDR3: CASSKFPREPANIQYF. The CDR3 bases are TGTGCCAGCAGCAAGTTCCCCAGGGAACCGGCAAACATTCAGTACTTC.

The chain joins TRBV6-1 to TRBJ1-1, with D hard to call. The CDR3 runs to 16 residues. Germline CDR1 and CDR2: MNHNS and SASEGT. Trimming removed 0 bases from V and 2 bases from J, with 13 bases in between. The CDR3 protein is CASSEALQRANTEAFF. The CDR3 DNA follows: TGTGCCAGCAGTGAAGCGCTTCAGAGGGCTAACACTGAAGCTTTCTTT.

The rearrangement links TRBV6-1 to TRBJ2-1; D is undetermined. The CDR3 sequence is 11 residues long. Germline assignment: CDR1 MNHNS and CDR2 SASEGT. V lost 6 bases and J 15 bases, leaving 15 bases between the germline ends. The CDR3 DNA reads as TGTGCCAGCAGAAGACTCCTCGACCGGTTCTTC. Amino acids: CASRRLLDRFF.

A note on this clone: At the DNA level, this CDR3 is encoded by other sequences in the same sample as well. The V gene is TRBV19, the J gene TRBJ1-5; perhaps TRBD1 as D (5 bases). Germline CDR1 LNHDA, CDR2 SQIVND (reference sequence). The CDR3 totals 15 residues. V lost 3 bases, J lost 2 bases, and 11 bases lay in between. CDR3 sequence reads: CASSIPGLGNQPQHF. As DNA, the CDR3 is TGTGCCAGTAGTATTCCAGGGCTTGGCAATCAGCCCCAGCATTTT.

V usage is TRBV6-1 and J usage is TRBJ1-1, with a tentative D call TRBD1 (6 bases). The germline V and J ends were trimmed by 1 base and 4 bases, with 13 bases remaining between them. The CDR3 consists of 15 residues. Germline-derived CDR1 and CDR2 are MNHNS and SASEGT. The CDR3 DNA reads as TGTGCCAGCAGTGAAGGGGGGCCCGGGTCCACTGAAGCTTTCTTT. This encodes CASSEGGPGSTEAFF.

This clone was observed a single time. V gene TRBV5-1 combines with J gene TRBJ2-3, with TRBD1 as a possible D gene (5 bases). The V gene's germline CDR1 is SGHRS and CDR2 YFSETQ. The CDR3 runs to 15 residues. V gave up 0 bases and J gave up 3 bases, with 11 bases separating them. CDR3 region: CASSLVQGLTDTQYF. The DNA of the CDR3 is TGCGCCAGCAGCTTGGTTCAGGGCCTAACAGATACGCAGTATTTT.

The chain recombines TRBV5-1 with TRBJ2-2; 8 positions match TRBD1. CDR3 length equals 16 residues. The germline V gene has CDR1 SGHRS and CDR2 YFSETQ. After removal of 4 bases from V and 5 bases from J, the junction contained 10 bases not matched to a gene. The CDR3: CASSAQGARSTGELFF. The CDR3 region has the DNA TGCGCCAGCAGCGCCCAGGGGGCGCGTAGTACCGGGGAGCTGTTTTTT.

Concerning this clone itself: The junction departs from germline at one end; a sequencing error may be responsible. V and J are TRBV7-7 and TRBJ2-5; D is unclear. CDR3 size: 12 residues. CDR1 and CDR2 from the germline V gene are SSHAT and FNYEAQ (reference sequence). The CDR3 here is CASSLDRETQYF. The CDR3 coding sequence is TGTGCTAGCAGCTTAGACCGAGAGACCCAGTACTTC.

V gene TRBV28 combines with J gene TRBJ1-1; 9 bases are a match to TRBD1. Germline-derived CDR1 and CDR2 are MDHEN and SYDVKM. V trimming: 7 bases; J trimming: 8 bases; junction bases outside the gene matches: 11. This CDR3 is 14 amino acids long. CDR3 bases: TGTGCCAGCACCCTAACAGGGGGCTGGGTCGAAGCTTTCTTT. Protein: CASTLTGGWVEAFF.

The chain carries TRBV19 and TRBJ2-4; TRBD1 aligns across 10 bases. V shed 5 bases and J 3 bases; nucleotides not matched to a gene: 10. The CDR3 is made up of 17 amino acids. The germline V gene has CDR1 LNHDA and CDR2 SQIVND (reference sequence). The CDR3 reads CASSPYGTGEGKNIQYF. The CDR3 DNA follows: TGTGCCAGTAGTCCCTACGGGACAGGGGAAGGCAAAAACATTCAGTACTTC.

This CDR3 reads CAIRGQVNQPQHF. CDR3 coding DNA: TGTGCCATCAGGGGCCAGGTGAATCAGCCCCAGCATTTT. The chain is built from TRBV10-3 and TRBJ1-5, with D uncertain. The CDR3 runs 13 residues. V gave up 6 bases and J gave up 4 bases, with 10 bases separating them. Germline CDR1 is ENHRY and CDR2 is SYGVKD.

The chain carries TRBV7-3 and TRBJ2-3; TRBD2 matches 10 bases. Germline loops: CDR1 SGHTA, CDR2 FQGTGA. The CDR3 length is 15 residues. With V trimmed by 4 bases and J by 8 bases, 9 bases remained unmatched. Written as DNA, the CDR3 is TGTGCCAGCAGCTCAAGCGGGGGGGATTCACGTACGCAGTATTTT. It codes for CASSSSGGDSRTQYF. The complete variable domain, with remaining parts taken from reference TRBV7-3 and TRBJ2-3, reads GAGVSQTPSNKVTEKGKYVELRCDPISGHTALYWYRQSLGQGPEFLIYFQGTGAADDSGLPNDRFFAVRPEGSVSTLKIQRTERGDSAVYLCASSSSGGDSRTQYFGPGTRLTVL.

The CDR3 DNA reads as TGTGCCAGCTCACCACCGGGATGGGGTCAGGGCTCTGGAAACACCATATATTTT. Encoded protein: CASSPPGWGQGSGNTIYF. The V and J genes are TRBV18 and TRBJ1-3; perhaps TRBD1 as D (5 bases). Trimming took off 0 bases at V and 0 bases at J, with 15 bases between the two ends. Looked up from germline, CDR1 is KGHSH and CDR2 is LQKENI. The CDR3 is 18 residues long.

In its sample, this clone was seen a few times. The chain recombines TRBV6-1 with TRBJ1-2; no clear D gene. CDR1 MNHNS and CDR2 SASEGT come from the germline V gene. This CDR3 comprises 13 residues. The V end was cut by 7 bases, the J end by 1 base, with 10 bases between. The CDR3: CASTERFNYGYTF. The CDR3 DNA is TGTGCCAGCACCGAAAGGTTTAACTATGGCTACACCTTC.

The chain couples TRBV6-1 to TRBJ1-2; tentative D call: TRBD1 (5 bases). Germline assignment: CDR1 MNHNS and CDR2 SASEGT. CDR3 length: 12 amino acids. V gave up 8 bases and J gave up 4 bases, with 11 bases separating them. The CDR3 nucleotides are TGTGCCAGCTCCGAGGGGACCTATGGCTACACCTTC. It translates to CASSEGTYGYTF.

This chain connects TRBV10-3 to TRBJ2-3; TRBD1 agrees at 9 bases. This CDR3 has 13 amino acids. The germline V gene encodes CDR1 ENHRY and CDR2 SYGVKD. J lost 7 bases, V lost 6 bases, and 5 bases had no gene match. The CDR3 DNA is TGTGCCATCAGCCGGGACAGGGTGAATACGCAGTATTTT. Translating gives CAISRDRVNTQYF.

The V and J genes are TRBV9 and TRBJ2-1, with TRBD1 identical over 7 bases. Germline CDR1 is SGDLS and CDR2 is YYNGEE. The CDR3 is 15 residues long. V lost 4 bases and J lost 8; bases outside the gene matches: 12. CDR3 DNA: TGTGCCAGCAGCACCTCCAGGGGGATGAGCCATGAGCAGTTCTTC. Its protein product is CASSTSRGMSHEQFF.

The J gene is TRBJ1-3, the V gene TRBV6-5; no reliable D call. Deletions cut 6 bases from V and 0 bases from J, with 9 bases between. Germline CDR1 MNHEY, CDR2 SVGAGI. This CDR3 is 14 amino acids long. The chain's CDR3 is CASRERFSGNTIYF. For the CDR3, the DNA is TGTGCCAGCAGGGAGAGGTTCTCTGGAAACACCATATATTTT.

The chain recombines TRBV28 with TRBJ1-4, with a tentative D call TRBD1 (6 bases). With 5 bases removed from V and 6 bases from J, the gap between germline ends came to 16 bases. This CDR3 spans 15 amino acids. CDR1 and CDR2 from the germline V gene are MDHEN and SYDVKM. CDR3 nucleotide sequence: TGTGCCAGCAGTGTCACAGGGAAAGTAGATGAAAAACTGTTTTTT. Its translation is CASSVTGKVDEKLFF.

The chain carries TRBV14 and TRBJ2-3; D tentatively reads TRBD1 or TRBD2 (5 bases each). V was trimmed by 4 bases and J by 4 bases, leaving 24 bases between them. The CDR3 spans 18 residues. Germline V gives CDR1 SGHDN, CDR2 FVKESK. In nucleotides, the CDR3 is TGTGCCAGCAGCCCGGGTCCAAGACCGGGACGTTCACCAGATACGCAGTATTTT. Translating gives CASSPGPRPGRSPDTQYF.

The rearrangement links TRBV2 to TRBJ2-5; 12 bases map to TRBD1. Unmatched junction bases numbered 2, after V lost 8 bases and J lost 1 base. This CDR3 comprises 14 residues. Germline V gene lookup returns CDR1 SNHLY and CDR2 FYNNEI. The CDR3 DNA sequence: TGTGCCAGCGGGGACAGGGGGCTCCAAGAGACCCAGTACTTC. Residues: CASGDRGLQETQYF. Full variable domain (rest looked up from reference TRBV2 and TRBJ2-5): EPEVTQTPSHQVTQMGQEVILRCVPISNHLYFYWYRQILGQKVEFLVSFYNNEISEKSEIFDDQFSVERPDGSNFTLKIRSTKLEDSAMYFCASGDRGLQETQYFGPGTRLLVL.

V usage is TRBV4-1 and J usage is TRBJ1-2; a possible D gene is TRBD1 (5 bases). Germline-derived CDR1 and CDR2 are MGHRA and YSYEKL. The CDR3 is 14 amino acids. The V gene lost 0 bases and the J gene lost 5 bases, with 10 bases spanning the gap. CDR3 sequence reads: CASSQDGGFYGYTF. The CDR3 nucleotides read TGCGCCAGCAGCCAAGATGGGGGGTTTTATGGCTACACCTTC.

This chain uses TRBV28 with TRBJ1-6, with a tentative D call TRBD1 (6 bases). V was shortened by 0 bases and J by 8 bases, with 20 bases between the two germline ends. Germline assignment: CDR1 MDHEN and CDR2 SYDVKM. The CDR3 is 18 residues long. CDR3 DNA: TGTGCCAGCAGTTTATGGATTGGGGGGGCGCGACATTATTCACCCCTCCACTTT. Translated: CASSLWIGGARHYSPLHF.